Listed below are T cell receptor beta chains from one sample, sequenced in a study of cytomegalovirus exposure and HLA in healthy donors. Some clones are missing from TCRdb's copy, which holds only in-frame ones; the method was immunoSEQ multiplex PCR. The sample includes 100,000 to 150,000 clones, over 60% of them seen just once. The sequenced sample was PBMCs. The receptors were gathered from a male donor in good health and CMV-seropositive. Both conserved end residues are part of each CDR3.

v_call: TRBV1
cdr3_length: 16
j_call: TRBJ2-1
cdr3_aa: CTSSQDRTSGDDEQFF

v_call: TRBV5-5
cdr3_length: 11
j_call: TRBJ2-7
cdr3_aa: CASSSADEQYF

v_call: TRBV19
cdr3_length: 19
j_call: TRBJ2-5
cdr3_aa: CASASILPSGLAGQETQYF

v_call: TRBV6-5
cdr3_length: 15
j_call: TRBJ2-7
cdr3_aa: CASSNPGLASYEQYF

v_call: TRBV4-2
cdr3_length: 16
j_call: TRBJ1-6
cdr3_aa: CASSQEGALTNSPLHF

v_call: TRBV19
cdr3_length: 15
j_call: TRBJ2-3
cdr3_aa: CASSPHGGYTDTQYF

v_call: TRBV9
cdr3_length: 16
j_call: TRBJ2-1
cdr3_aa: CASSVGLAGGYNEQFF

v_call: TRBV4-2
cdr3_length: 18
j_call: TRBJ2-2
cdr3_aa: CASSQGGTEFANTGELFF

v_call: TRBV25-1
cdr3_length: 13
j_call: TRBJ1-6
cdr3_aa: CASRRGTDSPLHF

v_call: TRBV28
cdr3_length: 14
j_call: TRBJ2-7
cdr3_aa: CASSIYSGSGEQYF

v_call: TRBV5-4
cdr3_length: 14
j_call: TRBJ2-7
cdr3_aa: CASSRRDTLYEQYF

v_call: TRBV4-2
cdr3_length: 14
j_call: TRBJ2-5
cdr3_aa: CASSQDRGLETQYF

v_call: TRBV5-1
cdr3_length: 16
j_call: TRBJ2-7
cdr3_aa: CASSPNPSYSSYEQYF

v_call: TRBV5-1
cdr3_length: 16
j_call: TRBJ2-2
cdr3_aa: CASSSAGTGNTGELFF

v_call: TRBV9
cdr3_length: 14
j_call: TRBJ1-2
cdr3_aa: CASSAPWRGYGYTF

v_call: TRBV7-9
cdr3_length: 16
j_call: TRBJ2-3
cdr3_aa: CASSSKSGVSTDTQYF

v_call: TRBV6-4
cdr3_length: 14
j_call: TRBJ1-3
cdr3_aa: CASSTDREGNTIYF

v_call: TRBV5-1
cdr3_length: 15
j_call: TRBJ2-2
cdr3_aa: CASSLVGGWTGELFF

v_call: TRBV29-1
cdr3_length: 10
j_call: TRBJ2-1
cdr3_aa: CSVSVLEQFF

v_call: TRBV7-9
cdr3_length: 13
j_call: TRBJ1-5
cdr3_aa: CASSLQGEAPQHF

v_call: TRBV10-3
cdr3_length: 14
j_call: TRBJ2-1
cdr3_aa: CAITRGDSYNEQFF

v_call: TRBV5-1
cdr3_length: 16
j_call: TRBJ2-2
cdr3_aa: CASSLPSGGYTGELFF

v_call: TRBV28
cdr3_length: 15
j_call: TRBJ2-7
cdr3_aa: CASSRDRGRSGEQYF

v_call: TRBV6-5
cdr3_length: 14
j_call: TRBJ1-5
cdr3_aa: CASSPGGAGQPQHF

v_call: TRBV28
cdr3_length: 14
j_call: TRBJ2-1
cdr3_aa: CASSTTSGTSEQFF

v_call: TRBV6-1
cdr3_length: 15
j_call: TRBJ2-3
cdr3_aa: CASKLGGGFTDTQYF

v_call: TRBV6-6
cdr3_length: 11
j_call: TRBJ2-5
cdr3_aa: CASRTGETQYF